This record concerns one T cell receptor beta chain sequence. The sample originates from a study of control samples from healthy donors and cancer patients. The assay was immunoSEQ multiplex PCR, and TCRdb's table has in-frame clones only and misses some. The table shows approximately 100,000 clones, with roughly 86% occurring only once. V gave up 3 bases and J gave up 7 bases; unmatched junction bases: 2. Germline lookup yields CDR1 KGHSH and CDR2 LQKENI. CDR3 length equals 12 residues. This chain uses TRBV18 with TRBJ1-2; 7 nucleotides line up with TRBD1. The clonotype originates from a man aged 30 to 45 in good health. Sequencing was carried out using blood. In DNA, the CDR3 is TGTGCCAGCTCACCTCAGGGGGGTGGCTACACCTTC. It is translated as CASSPQGGGYTF.